This T cell receptor beta chain was sequenced for a study of vaccination effects on CD4 cells after COVID-19. Study-level background: The post-vaccine samples were taken, at the median, 72 days after the second dose.

The CDR3 loop spans 11 amino acids. The V end was cut by 3 bases, the J end by 2 bases, with 3 bases between. Germline CDR1 and CDR2: SGHRS and YFSETQ. Clones were read by immunoSEQ multiplex PCR, and TCRdb kept only the in-frame ones, dropping some. Found here are about 32,000 clones, roughly two thirds of them singletons; the top ten hold around 10%. Before sequencing took place, the ViraFEST assay used viral peptide pools to expand antigen-specific CD4+ T cells. The culture ran for less than 12 days, and then CD4+ T cells were isolated. Participants were given two doses of BNT162b2 or mRNA-1273 vaccine. On days 3 and 7, fresh IL-2 medium replaced half the medium. In regard to this clone: What it binds is not known.

The V and J genes are TRBV5-1 and TRBJ2-7; no firm D call. The receptor's source is a human donor who received a COVID-19 vaccine. This sample comprised CD4+ T cells from PBMCs cultured with HCoV-229E spike peptides, obtained after COVID-19 vaccination. The CDR3 region is CASSSAYEQYF. DNA for the CDR3: TGCGCCAGCAGCTCCGCCTACGAGCAGTACTTC.